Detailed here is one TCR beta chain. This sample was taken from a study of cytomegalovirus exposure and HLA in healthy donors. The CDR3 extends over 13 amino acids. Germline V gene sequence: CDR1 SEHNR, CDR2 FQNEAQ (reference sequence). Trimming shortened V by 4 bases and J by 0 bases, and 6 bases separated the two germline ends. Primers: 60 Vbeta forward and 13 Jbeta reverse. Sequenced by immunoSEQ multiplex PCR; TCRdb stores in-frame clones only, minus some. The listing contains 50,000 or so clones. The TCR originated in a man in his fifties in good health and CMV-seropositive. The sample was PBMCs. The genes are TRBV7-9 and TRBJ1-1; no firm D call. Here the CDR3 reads CASSSSMNTEAFF. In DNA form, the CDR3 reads TGTGCCAGCAGCTCCAGTATGAACACTGAAGCTTTCTTT.